What follows is one TCR beta chain and its context. In the original analysis: It was from reference gene primer amplification that nucleated cell counts were estimated. Data came from immunoSEQ multiplex PCR; TCRdb stores just in-frame clones and leaves some out. The DNA was the basis for D and trimming; V, J and clone size are from that table. The sample holds roughly 290,000 clones, about 85% seen once. From germline, CDR1 is LGHDT and CDR2 YNNKEL (reference sequence). The CDR3 runs 16 residues. Between the trimmed V and J ends, which lost 0 bases and 5 bases, there was a span of 16 bases. This sample was included in a study of blood T cell repertoires in COVID-19. About the research overall: Specimens from acute and convalescent COVID-19 originated in the United States, Italy and Spain.

The V gene is TRBV3-1 (or the pseudogene TRBV3-2), the J gene TRBJ1-2; D unresolved. Input material: peripheral blood. The TCR originated in a woman between 50 and 59 years old with active or convalescent COVID-19. In DNA, the CDR3 is TGTGCCAGCAGCCAAGACTTGGTCAGATCGTATTATGGCTACACCTTC. Residues: CASSQDLVRSYYGYTF.